These 27 T cell receptor beta chains originate from one sample sequenced in a study of spatial heterogeneity in lung cancer. TCRdb processed the 5' RACE reads anew with MiXCR; each CDR3 protein has one entry. The sample lists 17,000 or so distinct CDR3 sequences; under 7% were seen once. Documented time point: sample taken at primary tumor resection. These TCRs' antigens remain unknown. General study results and limits: It was found that expanded intratumoral alpha and beta TCR counts tracked tumor mutation counts.

Source: lung tumor tissue, taken at surgery. All receptors derive from a male donor with early-stage non-small cell lung cancer.

This rearrangement joins TRBV5-1 to TRBJ2-1, with 9 nucleotides matching TRBD1. Germline CDR1 SGHRS, CDR2 YFSETQ. The CDR3 is 15 residues long. J lost 6 bases, V lost 4 bases, and 8 bases had no gene match. CDR3 nucleotides: TGCGCCAGCAGCGGGACAGGGTCCCCGGGCAATGAGCAGTTCTTC. Translated: CASSGTGSPGNEQFF.

At least ten counts were recorded for this clonotype. The chain combines TRBV12-3 or TRBV12-4 with TRBJ2-3; D is ambiguous. The CDR3 runs 14 residues. V lost 5 bases and J lost 1, with 10 bases in between. CDR3 bases: TGTGCCAGCAGTACCGGACCCGGCACAGATACGCAGTATTTT. Amino acid sequence: CASSTGPGTDTQYF.

This clonotype has ten or more counts. This chain uses TRBV4-2 with TRBJ2-3; TRBD2 matches at 13 bases. The germline CDR1 and CDR2 sequences are LGHNA and YNFKEQ. The CDR3 is made up of 17 amino acids. V lost 2 bases and J lost 0; bases outside the gene matches: 2. This CDR3 is CASSQWTSGGSTDTQYF. DNA of the CDR3: TGTGCCAGCAGCCAATGGACTAGCGGGGGTAGCACAGATACGCAGTATTTT.

This clonotype was detected ten times or more. The gene calls are TRBV3-1 and TRBJ1-5; tentative D call: TRBD1 (5 bases). V was pared by 1 base and J by 7 bases, with 11 bases between. The CDR3 has 14 residues. Germline values: CDR1 LGHDT, CDR2 YNNKEL (reference sequence). The CDR3 sequence: CASSQGSREQPQHF. For the CDR3, the DNA is TGTGCCAGCAGCCAAGGCTCCAGGGAGCAGCCCCAGCATTTT.

This clonotype was observed many times. The rearrangement joins TRBV10-3 to TRBJ1-6, with D unclear. Between the trimmed V and J ends, which lost 6 bases and 10 bases, there was a span of 10 bases. The CDR3 length is 12 residues. CDR1 and CDR2 from the germline V gene are ENHRY and SYGVKD. The CDR3 region is CAISKRESPLHF. CDR3 DNA: TGTGCCATCAGCAAGCGGGAATCACCCCTCCACTTT.

This clonotype is medium-sized. J is TRBJ2-4 and V is TRBV20-1; TRBD2 matches 11 bases. V shed 4 bases and J 4 bases; nucleotides not matched to a gene: 6. CDR3 length: 15 residues. CDR1 and CDR2 from the germline V gene are DFQATT and SNEGSKA (reference sequence). The CDR3 loop is CSATSGTSGKNIQYF. CDR3 nucleotide sequence: TGCAGTGCTACGTCCGGGACTAGCGGTAAAAACATTCAGTACTTC.

Many counts were recorded for this clonotype. The genes are TRBV20-1 and TRBJ1-6; 7 bases line up with TRBD1. J was trimmed by 6 bases and V by 6 bases; bases with no gene match: 8. Germline V CDR1 and CDR2: DFQATT, SNEGSKA (reference sequence). There are 14 residues in the CDR3. In DNA, the CDR3 is TGCAGTGCACCCCGACAGGGCAGTAATTCACCCCTCCACTTT. Residues: CSAPRQGSNSPLHF.

Relative to its sample, this clonotype is medium-sized. The J gene is TRBJ2-3, the V gene TRBV11-2; 10 bases fit TRBD2. CDR1 is SGHAT, CDR2 FQNNGV, per germline. This CDR3 contains 15 residues. V trimming: 4 bases; J trimming: 2 bases; junction bases outside the gene matches: 3. CDR3 protein: CASSSSGSDTDTQYF. CDR3 DNA: TGTGCCAGCAGCTCTAGCGGGAGTGACACAGATACGCAGTATTTT.

In its sample, this clonotype was seen many times. This chain's CDR3 is CSAVPSRGSQETQYF. In DNA form, the CDR3 reads TGCAGTGCCGTCCCCTCGAGAGGGAGCCAAGAGACCCAGTACTTC. The rearrangement uses TRBV20-1 and TRBJ2-5, with D perhaps matching TRBD2 (5 bases). This CDR3 has 15 residues. Germline CDR1 and CDR2: DFQATT and SNEGSKA (reference sequence). V was shortened by 6 bases and J by 1 base, with 18 bases between the two germline ends.

Relative to its sample, this clonotype is medium-sized. This chain uses TRBV5-1 with TRBJ2-1; 9 bases fit TRBD2. With V trimmed by 3 bases and J by 7 bases, 5 bases remained unmatched. This CDR3 comprises 14 residues. Germline V gene sequence: CDR1 SGHRS, CDR2 YFSETQ. This CDR3 reads CASSSPSGANEQFF. In nucleotides, the CDR3 is TGCGCCAGCAGCTCTCCTAGCGGGGCAAATGAGCAGTTCTTC.

This clonotype has just a few counts. This chain joins TRBV28 and TRBJ1-4, with D tentatively TRBD1 (6 bases). Trimming stripped 7 bases from V and 4 bases from J, with 16 bases between. The germline CDR1 and CDR2 sequences are MDHEN and SYDVKM. The CDR3 contains 15 residues. The CDR3 sequence is CASKGAGAGNEKLFF. DNA of the CDR3: TGTGCCAGCAAAGGCGCGGGGGCGGGTAATGAAAAACTGTTTTTT.

This clonotype was detected ten times or more. The J gene is TRBJ2-6, the V gene TRBV6-2 or TRBV6-3, with TRBD2 as a possible D gene (6 bases). Trimming took off 6 bases at V and 0 bases at J, with 15 bases between the two ends. The CDR3 extends over 17 amino acids. Germline V lookup: CDR1 MNHEY, CDR2 SVGEGT. CDR3 sequence (DNA): TGTGCCAGCAGGTCCGGGGGTTACCCCTCTGGGGCCAACGTCCTGACTTTC. Its protein product is CASRSGGYPSGANVLTF.

This chain uses TRBV6-2 or TRBV6-3 with TRBJ2-1; a weak D match, TRBD2 (6 bases). The CDR3 runs to 12 residues. V lost 4 bases and J lost 9, with 10 bases in between. Germline V gives CDR1 MNHEY, CDR2 SVGEGT. The CDR3 loop reads CASSWDWGEQFF. The CDR3 DNA follows: TGTGCCAGCAGTTGGGACTGGGGTGAGCAGTTCTTC.

This clonotype occurred many times. The rearrangement uses TRBV28 and TRBJ2-7, with 7 bases identical to TRBD1. This CDR3 contains 11 residues. Trimming took 8 bases from V and 10 from J; bases not matched to a gene: 8. Per the germline V gene, CDR1 is MDHEN and CDR2 is SYDVKM. CDR3 nucleotide sequence: TGTGCCAGCTATAAGACAGGGTATCAGTACTTC. Encoded protein: CASYKTGYQYF.

This clonotype was observed at least ten times. The chain couples TRBV10-1 to TRBJ2-7; TRBD1 is a possible D gene (6 bases). The CDR3 is 17 amino acids. V lost 0 bases to trimming and J lost 3 bases, with 18 bases between them. CDR1 is WNHNN, CDR2 SYGVQD, per germline (reference sequence). The DNA for the CDR3 is TGCGCCAGCAGTGAGTCCTTAGCCGGGACAAGGTTCTACGAGCAGTACTTC. It encodes CASSESLAGTRFYEQYF.

This clonotype was observed many times. The gene calls are TRBV27 and TRBJ2-3, with D maybe TRBD2 (6 bases). The V end was cut by 5 bases, the J end by 5 bases, with 20 bases between. This CDR3 spans 16 amino acids. The germline V gene has CDR1 MNHEY and CDR2 SMNVEV (reference sequence). DNA of the CDR3: TGTGCCAGCAGTCGACGTCGTCCGGGAGCCGGAGATACGCAGTATTTT. Protein: CASSRRRPGAGDTQYF.

This clonotype appeared many times. The genes are TRBV20-1 and TRBJ2-7; the D gene is possibly TRBD2 (5 bases). V was shortened by 5 bases and J by 6 bases, with 14 bases between the two germline ends. Germline loops: CDR1 DFQATT, CDR2 SNEGSKA (reference sequence). CDR3 length equals 12 residues. The CDR3 region has the DNA TGCAGTGCTCTTCACGGGGAAGGCGAGCAGTACTTC. It specifies CSALHGEGEQYF.

The rearrangement links TRBV6-1 to TRBJ2-7; 8 nucleotides agree with TRBD1. This CDR3 is built from 16 residues. The ends lost 6 bases at V and 4 bases at J; junction bases unmatched: 14. Germline-derived CDR1 and CDR2 are MNHNS and SASEGT. The CDR3 spells CASRPESRGHGYEQYF. The CDR3 DNA sequence: TGTGCCAGCAGGCCGGAGAGCAGGGGGCATGGATACGAGCAGTACTTC.

This clonotype was observed at least ten times. The chain links TRBV2 to TRBJ1-1; D remains unclear. Germline assignment: CDR1 SNHLY and CDR2 FYNNEI. This CDR3 is 13 amino acids long. Trimming took 2 bases from V and 4 from J, leaving 8 bases between them. The CDR3 region has the DNA TGTGCCAGCAGTGAAAATTGGGGCACTGAAGCTTTCTTT. Its protein product is CASSENWGTEAFF.

This clonotype was detected ten times or more. CDR3 coding DNA: TGCGCCAGCAGCCAAGAGGGTGCAGGGAATTCACCCCTCCACTTT. Its translation is CASSQEGAGNSPLHF. This rearrangement joins TRBV4-1 to TRBJ1-6, with D perhaps TRBD1 (5 bases). CDR1 is MGHRA, CDR2 YSYEKL, per germline. The CDR3 is made up of 15 amino acids. The V gene lost 0 bases and the J gene lost 7 bases, with 10 bases spanning the gap.

This clonotype occurred many times. V is TRBV20-1 and J is TRBJ2-7; 9 bases match TRBD2. V lost 6 bases to trimming and J lost 6 bases; unmatched junction nucleotides: 15. This CDR3 comprises 15 residues. Germline V gene data show CDR1 as DFQATT and CDR2 as SNEGSKA (reference sequence). The CDR3 sequence: CSAPTPLASGTEQYF. The CDR3 DNA sequence: TGCAGTGCACCGACTCCCCTCGCTAGCGGGACCGAGCAGTACTTC.

This clonotype was seen ten or more times. The chain has TRBV20-1 and TRBJ2-6; D is undetermined. This CDR3 contains 15 residues. The V end was cut by 3 bases, the J end by 4 bases, with 13 bases between. Germline V gene sequence: CDR1 DFQATT, CDR2 SNEGSKA (reference sequence). In DNA, the CDR3 is TGCAGTGCTAGCGACACCTATTCCGGGGCCAACGTCCTGACTTTC. Amino acid sequence: CSASDTYSGANVLTF.

Many counts were recorded for this clonotype. V is TRBV30 and J is TRBJ1-1; D is unresolved. The germline V gene encodes CDR1 GTSNPN and CDR2 SVGIG (reference sequence). This CDR3 is built from 12 residues. Trimming stripped 2 bases from V and 4 bases from J, with 8 bases between. CDR3 region: CAWSMGTTEAFF. The CDR3 DNA reads TGTGCCTGGAGTATGGGAACCACTGAAGCTTTCTTT. Together with reference TRBV30 and TRBJ1-1, the CDR3 gives the full variable domain: SQTIHQWPATLVQPVGSPLSLECTVEGTSNPNLYWYRQAAGRGLQLLFYSVGIGQISSEVPQNLSASRPQDRQFILSSKKLLLSDSGFYLCAWSMGTTEAFFGQGTRLTVV.

This clonotype appeared many times. The chain carries TRBV12-3 or TRBV12-4 and TRBJ2-3; TRBD2 is a possible D gene (6 bases). This CDR3 is 14 amino acids long. Trimming removed 6 bases from V and 6 bases from J, with 16 bases in between. The CDR3 protein is CASRVSAGLDTQYF. CDR3 DNA: TGTGCCAGCAGGGTCTCTGCGGGGCTGGATACGCAGTATTTT.

This clonotype was recorded many times. The chain joins TRBV2 to TRBJ2-2; tentatively, D is TRBD1 or TRBD2 (5 bases each). The germline V gene encodes CDR1 SNHLY and CDR2 FYNNEI. The CDR3 consists of 15 residues. With 2 bases removed from V and 2 bases from J, the gap between germline ends came to 9 bases. The CDR3 nucleotides are TGTGCCAGCAGTGAAAGAGGGACCAACACCGGGGAGCTGTTTTTT. The encoded protein is CASSERGTNTGELFF.

Relative to its sample, this clonotype is large. The chain links TRBV4-1 to TRBJ2-7, with 11 bases that match TRBD2. In germline, CDR1 is MGHRA, CDR2 YSYEKL. The CDR3 is 15 amino acids. Trimming took 4 bases from V and 3 from J; bases not matched to a gene: 5. The CDR3 sequence: CASSLNSGRVYEQYF. The CDR3 nucleotides read TGCGCCAGCAGCCTAAATAGCGGGAGGGTCTACGAGCAGTACTTC.

This clonotype was recorded at least ten times. V gene TRBV28 combines with J gene TRBJ1-4; TRBD1 matches at 10 bases. The CDR3 has 15 amino acids. The junction had 8 bases not matched to a gene; V was cut back by 7 bases and J by 6 bases. Per the germline V gene, CDR1 is MDHEN and CDR2 is SYDVKM. As DNA, the CDR3 is TGTGCCAGCAAAATCCCGGGACAGGGGTATGAAAAACTGTTTTTT. Its translation: CASKIPGQGYEKLFF.